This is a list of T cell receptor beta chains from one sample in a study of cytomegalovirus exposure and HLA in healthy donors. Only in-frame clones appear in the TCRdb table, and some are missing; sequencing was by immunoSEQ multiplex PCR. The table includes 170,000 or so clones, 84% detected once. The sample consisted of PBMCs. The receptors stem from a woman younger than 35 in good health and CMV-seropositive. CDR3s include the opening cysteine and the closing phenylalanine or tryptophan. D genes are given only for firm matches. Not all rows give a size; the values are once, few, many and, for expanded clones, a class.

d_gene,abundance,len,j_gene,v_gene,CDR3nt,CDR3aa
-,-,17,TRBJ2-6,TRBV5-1,TGCGCCAGCAGCTTTGAACCGGGGGTATCTGGGGCCAACGTCCTGACTTTC,CASSFEPGVSGANVLTF
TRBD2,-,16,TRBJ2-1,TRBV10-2,TGCGCCAGCACAGAGATTGGCGGGGGTTGGAATTATGAGCAGTTCTTC,CASTEIGGGWNYEQFF
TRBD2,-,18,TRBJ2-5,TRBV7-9,TGTGCCAGCAGCTTAGAGTCGGGCCCAGCGGGGGTCGGGAAGACCCAGTACTTC,CASSLESGPAGVGKTQYF
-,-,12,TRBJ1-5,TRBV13,TGTGCCAGCAGCGGGAGGGATCAGCCCCAGCATTTT,CASSGRDQPQHF
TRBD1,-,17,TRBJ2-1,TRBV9,TGTGCCAGCAGCGAGACTCCAGGGGGCCGGAAATACAATGAGCAGTTCTTC,CASSETPGGRKYNEQFF
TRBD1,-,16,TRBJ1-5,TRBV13,TGTGCCAGCAGCTCGAGGGGACAGGGAGGCAATCAGCCCCAGCATTTT,CASSSRGQGGNQPQHF
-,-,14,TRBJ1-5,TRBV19,TGTGCCAGTACCACAGACTATAGCAATCAGCCCCAGCATTTT,CASTTDYSNQPQHF
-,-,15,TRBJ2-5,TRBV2,TGTGCCAGCAGTGAAGGCACTAGCCGCAAAGAGACCCAGTACTTC,CASSEGTSRKETQYF
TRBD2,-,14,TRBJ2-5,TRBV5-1,TGCGCCAGCAGTACACTAGCGGGCCAAGAGACCCAGTACTTC,CASSTLAGQETQYF
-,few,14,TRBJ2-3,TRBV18,TGTGCCAGCCTCCGGACTCACGGCACAGATACGCAGTATTTT,CASLRTHGTDTQYF
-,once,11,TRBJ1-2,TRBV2,TGTGCCAGCTCCAGACTTTATGGCTACACCTTC,CASSRLYGYTF
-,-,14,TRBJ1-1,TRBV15,TGTGCCACCAGCAGAGTTGGCCTAGACACTGAAGCTTTCTTT,CATSRVGLDTEAFF
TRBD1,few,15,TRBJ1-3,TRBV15,TGTGCCACCAGCAGGGACAGGGTCTCTGGAAACACCATATATTTT,CATSRDRVSGNTIYF
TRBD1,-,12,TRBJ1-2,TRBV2,TGTGCCAGCAGTACACGGGACAGGGGCTACACCTTC,CASSTRDRGYTF
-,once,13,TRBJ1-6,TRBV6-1,TGTGCCAGCGCTGAGGGGAGGAATTCACCCCTCCACTTT,CASAEGRNSPLHF
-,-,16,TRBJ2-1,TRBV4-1,TGCGCCAGCAGCCAAGTTTCACGGAGCTCCTACAATGAGCAGTTCTTC,CASSQVSRSSYNEQFF
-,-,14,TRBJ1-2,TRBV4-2,TGTGCCAGCAGCCTGCAGGGGTCGGGCGTTGGCTACACCTTC,CASSLQGSGVGYTF
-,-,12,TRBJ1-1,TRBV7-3,TGTGCCAGCAGTGTAGCCAACACTGAAGCTTTCTTT,CASSVANTEAFF
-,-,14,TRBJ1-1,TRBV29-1,TGCAGCGTGGGAAAAGGGGTTACGAACACTGAAGCTTTCTTT,CSVGKGVTNTEAFF
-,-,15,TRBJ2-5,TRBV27,TGTGCCAGCAGCGACAACCAAGACAGTCGTGAGACCCAGTACTTC,CASSDNQDSRETQYF
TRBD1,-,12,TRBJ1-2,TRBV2,TGTGCCAGCAGGGGGACAGCAGATGGCTACACCTTC,CASRGTADGYTF
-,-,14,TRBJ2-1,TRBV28,TGTGCCAGCAGCTCCGGCACAGCCCTCAATGAGCAGTTCTTC,CASSSGTALNEQFF
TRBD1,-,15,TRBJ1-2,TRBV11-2,TGTGCCAGCAGCTTAGTGGACAGGGCCGCCTATGGCTACACCTTC,CASSLVDRAAYGYTF
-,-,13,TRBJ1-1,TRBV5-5,TGTGTCAGCAGTTTGGTCCGGAGCCAAGAAGCTTTCTTT,CVSSLVRSQEAFF
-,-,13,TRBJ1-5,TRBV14,TGTGCCAGCAGCCAAGATCAAAATCAGCCCCAGCATTTT,CASSQDQNQPQHF
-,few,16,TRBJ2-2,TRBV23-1,TGCGCCAGCCCAACCGAAGGCAGGGCCAATACTGGGGAGCTGTTTTTT,CASPTEGRANTGELFF
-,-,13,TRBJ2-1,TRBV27,TGTGCCAGCAGCCATACAGGGTTCGATGAGCAGTTCTTC,CASSHTGFDEQFF
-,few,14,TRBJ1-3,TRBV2,TGTGCCAGCGGGGAGGTGAACTCTGGAAACACCATATATTTT,CASGEVNSGNTIYF
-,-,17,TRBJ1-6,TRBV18,TGTGCCAGCTCACCAGGGTTTAGGACAGAGAACAATTCACCCCTCCACTTT,CASSPGFRTENNSPLHF
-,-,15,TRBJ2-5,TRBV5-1,TGCGCCAGCAGCTTGGCCGGGGGATTCCAAGAGACCCAGTACTTC,CASSLAGGFQETQYF
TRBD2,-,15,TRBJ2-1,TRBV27,TGTGCCAGCAGTTCCGGCGGGGGATACTACAATGAGCAGTTCTTC,CASSSGGGYYNEQFF
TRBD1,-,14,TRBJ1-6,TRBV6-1,TGTGCCAGCAGCGAGGGACAGAGAAATTCACCCCTCCACTTT,CASSEGQRNSPLHF
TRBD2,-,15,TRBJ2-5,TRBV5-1,TGCGCCAGCAGCTTACTAGCGGGGACTCAAGAGACCCAGTACTTC,CASSLLAGTQETQYF
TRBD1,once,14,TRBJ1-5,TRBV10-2,TGCGCCAGCAGTGAGAACAGGGGGCATCAGCCCCAGCATTTT,CASSENRGHQPQHF
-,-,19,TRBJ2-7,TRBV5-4,TGTGCCACCGAAAGGGGATTATTCGCGGGGTGGCTTAACTCCTACGAGCAGTACTTC,CATERGLFAGWLNSYEQYF
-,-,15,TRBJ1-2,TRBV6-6,TGTGCCAGCACCGGGCTATCGACAGGTTCGGGAGGCTACACCTTC,CASTGLSTGSGGYTF
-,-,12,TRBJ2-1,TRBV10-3,TGTGCCATCAGTGAGTCGGCCAATGAGCAGTTCTTC,CAISESANEQFF
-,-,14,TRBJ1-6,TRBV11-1,TGTGCCAGCAGCTTCGGGACTGGCAATTCACCCCTCCACTTT,CASSFGTGNSPLHF
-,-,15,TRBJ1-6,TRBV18,TGTGCCAGCTCACAAAACAGGAATTTGAATTCACCCCTCCACTTT,CASSQNRNLNSPLHF
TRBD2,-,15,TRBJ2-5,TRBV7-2,TGTGCCAGCAGCCGACCCCCTAGCGGGGAAAAGACCCAGTACTTC,CASSRPPSGEKTQYF